This entry lists 15 T cell receptor beta chains sequenced from one sample in a study of cytomegalovirus exposure and HLA in healthy donors. PCR involved 60 Vbeta and 13 Jbeta primers. Method: immunoSEQ multiplex PCR; TCRdb's copy keeps in-frame clones and lacks some. The data include some 84,000 clones; the top ten clones carry about 0.61%. The sequenced sample was PBMCs. These receptors were obtained from a man between 50 and 59 years old in good health and CMV-seronegative.

The genes are TRBV6-5 and TRBJ1-6; D unresolved. The CDR3 spans 14 residues. V was shortened by 6 bases and J by 4 bases, with 10 bases between the two germline ends. Germline assignment: CDR1 MNHEY and CDR2 SVGAGI. In nucleotides, the CDR3 is TGTGCCAGCAGCCGCGAACGGTATAATTCACCCCTCCACTTT. This codes for CASSRERYNSPLHF.

The V and J genes are TRBV5-6 and TRBJ2-7, with a weak D call TRBD2 (5 bases). The length of the CDR3 is 16 residues. V was clipped by 1 base and J by 2 bases, with 16 bases between them. Germline CDR1 reads SGHDT; CDR2 reads YYEEEE. CDR3 sequence reads: CASSLIGSTNTYEQYF. CDR3 nucleotide sequence: TGTGCCAGCAGCTTGATAGGGAGCACCAACACCTACGAGCAGTACTTC.

Here the CDR3 DNA reads TGTGCCAGCAGCTCGCCCCCGGTTGAGACCCAGTACTTC. Its translation: CASSSPPVETQYF. The chain recombines TRBV7-2 with TRBJ2-5, with D hard to call. The CDR3 runs 13 residues. CDR1 SGHTA and CDR2 FQGNSA come from the germline V gene. Trimming left V 4 bases short and J 5 bases short, with 11 bases between.

V gene TRBV2 combines with J gene TRBJ2-5, with 13 bases lining up with TRBD2. The CDR3 is 15 residues long. V was pared by 7 bases and J by 5 bases, with 7 bases of the junction left unmatched. From germline, CDR1 is SNHLY and CDR2 FYNNEI. The CDR3 spells CASKTTSGGWETQYF. The DNA for the CDR3 is TGTGCCAGCAAGACGACTAGCGGGGGGTGGGAGACCCAGTACTTC. The variable domain in full, completed from reference TRBV2 and TRBJ2-5, reads EPEVTQTPSHQVTQMGQEVILRCVPISNHLYFYWYRQILGQKVEFLVSFYNNEISEKSEIFDDQFSVERPDGSNFTLKIRSTKLEDSAMYFCASKTTSGGWETQYFGPGTRLLVL.

The J gene is TRBJ2-5, the V gene TRBV14; TRBD1 is a possible D gene (6 bases). There are 13 residues in the CDR3. CDR1 and CDR2 from the germline V gene are SGHDN and FVKESK. V lost 5 bases to trimming and J lost 5 bases, with 12 bases between them. Written as DNA, the CDR3 is TGTGCCAGCAGCAGACAGGTCCGGGAGACCCAGTACTTC. Translated: CASSRQVRETQYF.

This chain's CDR3 is CASIRQQGEQYF. The CDR3, as DNA: TGTGCCAGCATCCGGCAACAGGGGGAGCAGTACTTC. The chain has TRBV2 and TRBJ2-7; 7 bases map to TRBD1. CDR3 size: 12 residues. The ends lost 7 bases at V and 7 bases at J; junction bases unmatched: 7. Germline CDR1 reads SNHLY; CDR2 reads FYNNEI.

This chain uses TRBV5-1 with TRBJ2-2, with 7 bases that match TRBD2. V shed 1 base and J 6 bases; nucleotides not matched to a gene: 6. The CDR3 is 15 residues long. The germline V gene has CDR1 SGHRS and CDR2 YFSETQ. The CDR3 loop reads CASSLISGRAGELFF. As DNA, the CDR3 is TGCGCCAGCAGCTTGATATCAGGGAGGGCCGGGGAGCTGTTTTTT.

Concerning this clone: Mismatch with germline at one junction end may stem from a read error. The CDR3 reads CASSLVVENVETQYF. The CDR3 coding sequence is TGTGCTAGCAGCTTAGTTGTTGAGAATGTAGAGACCCAGTACTTC. V usage is TRBV7-7 and J usage is TRBJ2-5; no reliable D call. The germline CDR1 and CDR2 sequences are SSHAT and FNYEAQ (reference sequence). The CDR3 loop spans 15 amino acids.

The rearrangement links TRBV4-2 to TRBJ2-2, with TRBD2 matching over 10 bases. Germline CDR1 is LGHNA and CDR2 is YNFKEQ. CDR3 length equals 15 residues. With V trimmed by 4 bases and J by 4 bases, 3 bases remained unmatched. Here the CDR3 reads CASSPRTSGTGELFF. DNA of the CDR3: TGTGCCAGCAGCCCCCGGACTAGCGGCACCGGGGAGCTGTTTTTT.

CDR3: CASKPGSLRQGDYGYTF. As DNA, the CDR3 is TGTGCCAGTAAGCCGGGGTCTCTCAGACAGGGGGACTATGGCTACACCTTC. The chain recombines TRBV27 with TRBJ1-2, with 9 bases that match TRBD1. This CDR3 is built from 17 residues. Germline CDR1 and CDR2: MNHEY and SMNVEV (reference sequence). The trim removed 9 bases at V and 3 bases at J, leaving 17 bases unmatched.

The J gene is TRBJ2-3, the V gene TRBV5-1, with 15 bases lining up with TRBD2. The V and J ends lost 1 base and 4 bases, in that order; junction bases with no gene match: 7. Germline V CDR1 and CDR2: SGHRS, YFSETQ. The length of the CDR3 is 18 residues. CDR3 coding DNA: TGCGCCAGCAGCTTGAATGGACTAGCGGGGGGGGTGGCAGATACGCAGTATTTT. Encoded protein: CASSLNGLAGGVADTQYF.

The rearrangement links TRBV5-4 to TRBJ2-5; 8 positions agree with TRBD1. The J call may be incorrect, as the DNA end agrees better with TRBJ2-7. This CDR3 contains 15 residues. Germline V gene data show CDR1 as SGHNT and CDR2 as YYREEE (reference sequence). In nucleotides, the CDR3 is TGTGCCAGCAGCTTGGCCGGGACAGGTCCCTACGAGCAGTACTTC. Amino acid sequence: CASSLAGTGPYEQYF.

This chain connects TRBV28 to TRBJ2-7; 9 bases align to TRBD1. This CDR3 spans 15 amino acids. V gave up 5 bases and J gave up 4 bases; unmatched junction bases: 9. CDR1 and CDR2 (germline): MDHEN, SYDVKM. This chain's CDR3 is CASSDYGTGFYEQYF. The CDR3, as DNA: TGTGCCAGCAGTGACTACGGGACAGGGTTTTACGAGCAGTACTTC.

The rearrangement joins TRBV5-1 to TRBJ2-7; D is unclear. The V end was cut by 2 bases, the J end by 3 bases, with 9 bases between. This CDR3 has 13 residues. Germline lookup yields CDR1 SGHRS and CDR2 YFSETQ. CDR3 residues: CASSFSTDYEQYF. Written as DNA, the CDR3 is TGCGCCAGCAGCTTCTCCACTGACTACGAGCAGTACTTC.

The chain couples TRBV7-9 to TRBJ2-1; 7 nucleotides match TRBD2. CDR1 and CDR2 (germline): SEHNR, FQNEAQ (reference sequence). V gave up 2 bases and J gave up 12 bases; unmatched junction bases: 7. The CDR3 spans 13 residues. CDR3 nucleotide sequence: TGTGCCAGCAGCTTACAACAAAGGGAGGGGCAGTTCTTC. Residues: CASSLQQREGQFF.